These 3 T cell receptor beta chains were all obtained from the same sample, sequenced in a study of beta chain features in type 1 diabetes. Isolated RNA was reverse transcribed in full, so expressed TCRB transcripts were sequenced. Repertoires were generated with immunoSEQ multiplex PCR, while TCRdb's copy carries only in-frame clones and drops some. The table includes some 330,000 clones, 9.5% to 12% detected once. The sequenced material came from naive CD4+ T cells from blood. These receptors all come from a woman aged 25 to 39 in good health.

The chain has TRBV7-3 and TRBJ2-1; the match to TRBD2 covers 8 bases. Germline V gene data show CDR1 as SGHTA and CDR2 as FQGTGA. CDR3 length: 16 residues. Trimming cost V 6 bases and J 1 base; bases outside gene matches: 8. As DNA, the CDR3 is TGTGCCAGCAGTCCTTTTCGCGGGAGGTCCTACAATGAGCAGTTCTTC. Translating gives CASSPFRGRSYNEQFF.

The CDR3 bases are TGTGCCAGTAGCAGCCTAGCGACCGCCCGCGAGCAGTACTTC. Protein: CASSSLATAREQYF. This rearrangement joins TRBV19 to TRBJ2-7; D perhaps matches TRBD2 (6 bases). The ends were cut back, 6 bases at V and 6 bases at J, with 18 bases in the middle. This CDR3 has 14 residues. Germline-derived CDR1 and CDR2 are LNHDA and SQIVND (reference sequence).

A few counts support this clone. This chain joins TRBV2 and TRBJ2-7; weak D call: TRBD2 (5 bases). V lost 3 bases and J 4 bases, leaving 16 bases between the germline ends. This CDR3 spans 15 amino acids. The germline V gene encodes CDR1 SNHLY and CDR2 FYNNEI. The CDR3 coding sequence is TGTGCCAGCAGTGAGACCCTAGCCATCGCTTACGAGCAGTACTTC. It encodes CASSETLAIAYEQYF.